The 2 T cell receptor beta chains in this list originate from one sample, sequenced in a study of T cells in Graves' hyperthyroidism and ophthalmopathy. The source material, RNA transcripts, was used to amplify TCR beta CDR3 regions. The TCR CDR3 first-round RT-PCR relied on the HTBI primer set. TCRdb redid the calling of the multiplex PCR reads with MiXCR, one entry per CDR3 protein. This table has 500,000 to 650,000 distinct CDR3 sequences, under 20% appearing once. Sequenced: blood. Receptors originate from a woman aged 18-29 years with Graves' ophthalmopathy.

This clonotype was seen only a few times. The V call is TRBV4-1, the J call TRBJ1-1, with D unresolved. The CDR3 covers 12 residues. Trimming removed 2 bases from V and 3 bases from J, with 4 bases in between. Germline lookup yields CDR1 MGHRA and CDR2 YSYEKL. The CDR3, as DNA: TGCGCCAGCAGCCAATGGTACACTGAAGCTTTCTTT. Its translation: CASSQWYTEAFF.

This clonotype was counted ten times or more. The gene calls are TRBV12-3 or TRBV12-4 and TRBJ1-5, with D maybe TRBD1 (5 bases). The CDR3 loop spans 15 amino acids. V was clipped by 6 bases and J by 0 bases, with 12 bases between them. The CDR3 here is CASSTTVNSNQPQHF. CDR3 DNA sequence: TGTGCCAGCAGCACGACAGTTAATAGCAATCAGCCCCAGCATTTT.